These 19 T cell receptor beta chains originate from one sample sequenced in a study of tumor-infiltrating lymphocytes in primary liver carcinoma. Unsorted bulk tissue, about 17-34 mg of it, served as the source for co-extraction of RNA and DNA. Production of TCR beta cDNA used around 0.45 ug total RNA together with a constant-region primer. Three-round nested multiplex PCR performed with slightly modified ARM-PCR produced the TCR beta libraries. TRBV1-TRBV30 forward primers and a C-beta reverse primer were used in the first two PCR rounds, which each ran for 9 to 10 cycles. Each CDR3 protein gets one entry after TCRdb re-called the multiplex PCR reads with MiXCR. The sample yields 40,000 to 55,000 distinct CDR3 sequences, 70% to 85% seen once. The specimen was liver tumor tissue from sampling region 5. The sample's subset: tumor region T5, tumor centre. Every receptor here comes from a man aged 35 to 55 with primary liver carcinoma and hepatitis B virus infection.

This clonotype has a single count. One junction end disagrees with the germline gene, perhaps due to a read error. The CDR3: CASNPDRVRWGSAGARADTRYF. Written as DNA, the CDR3 is TGTGCTAGCAACCCGGACAGGGTCCGTTGGGGTTCGGCGGGAGCTCGGGCAGATACGCGGTATTTT. V usage is TRBV6-1 and J usage is TRBJ2-3, with D tentatively TRBD1 (8 bases). This CDR3 comprises 22 residues. The germline V gene has CDR1 MNHNS and CDR2 SASEGT.

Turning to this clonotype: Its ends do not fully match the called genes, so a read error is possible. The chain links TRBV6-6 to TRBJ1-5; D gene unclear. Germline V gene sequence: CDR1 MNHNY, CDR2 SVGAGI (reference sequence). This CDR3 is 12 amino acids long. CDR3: CATSPPNQPQHF. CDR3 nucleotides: TGTGCCACCAGTCCCCCCAATCAGCCCCAGCATTTT.

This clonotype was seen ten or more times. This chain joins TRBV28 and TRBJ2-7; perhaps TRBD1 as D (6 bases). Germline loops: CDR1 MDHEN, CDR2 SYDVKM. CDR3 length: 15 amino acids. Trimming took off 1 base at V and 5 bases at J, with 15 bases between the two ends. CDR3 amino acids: CASSLSAGAKHEQYF. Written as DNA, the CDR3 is TGTGCCAGCAGTTTATCGGCAGGGGCGAAGCACGAGCAGTACTTC. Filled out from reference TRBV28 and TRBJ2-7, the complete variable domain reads DVKVTQSSRYLVKRTGEKVFLECVQDMDHENMFWYRQDPGLGLRLIYFSYDVKMKEKGDIPEGYSVSREKKERFSLILESASTNQTSMYLCASSLSAGAKHEQYFGPGTRLTVT.

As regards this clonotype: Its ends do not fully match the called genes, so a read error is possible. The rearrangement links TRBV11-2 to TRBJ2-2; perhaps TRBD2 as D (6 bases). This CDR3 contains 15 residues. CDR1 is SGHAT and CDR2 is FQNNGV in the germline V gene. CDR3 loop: CASLAPGVYTREPFF. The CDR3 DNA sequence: TGTGCCAGCCTCGCACCGGGAGTGTACACCCGGGAGCCGTTTTTT.

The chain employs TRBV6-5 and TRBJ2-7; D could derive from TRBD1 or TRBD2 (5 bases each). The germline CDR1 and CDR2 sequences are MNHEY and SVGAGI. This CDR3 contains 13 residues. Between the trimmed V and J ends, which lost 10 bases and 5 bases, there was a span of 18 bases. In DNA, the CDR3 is TGTGCCATCCTCCGGGATAGGGGCCACGAGCAGTACTTC. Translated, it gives CAILRDRGHEQYF.

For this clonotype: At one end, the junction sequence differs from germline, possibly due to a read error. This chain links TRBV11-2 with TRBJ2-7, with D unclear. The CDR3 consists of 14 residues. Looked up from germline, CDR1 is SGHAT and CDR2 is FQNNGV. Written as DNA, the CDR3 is TGTGCCAGCAGCTTAGCCGACACTGCCTACGTGCAGTACTTC. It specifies CASSLADTAYVQYF.

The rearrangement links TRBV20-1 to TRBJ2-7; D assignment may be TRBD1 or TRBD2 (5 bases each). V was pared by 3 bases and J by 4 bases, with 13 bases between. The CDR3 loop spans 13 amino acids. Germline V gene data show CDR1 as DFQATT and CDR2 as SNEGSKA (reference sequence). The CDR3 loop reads CSARGENSYEQYF. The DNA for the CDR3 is TGCAGTGCTAGGGGGGAGAACAGTTACGAGCAGTACTTC.

CDR3 nucleotide sequence: TGTGCCAGCAGTAAACAGAGTCGCAATGAGCAGTTCTTC. Residues: CASSKQSRNEQFF. V usage is TRBV6-1 and J usage is TRBJ2-1; D remains ambiguous. Trimming took off 5 bases at V and 6 bases at J, with 11 bases between the two ends. CDR1 MNHNS and CDR2 SASEGT come from the germline V gene. The CDR3 totals 13 residues.

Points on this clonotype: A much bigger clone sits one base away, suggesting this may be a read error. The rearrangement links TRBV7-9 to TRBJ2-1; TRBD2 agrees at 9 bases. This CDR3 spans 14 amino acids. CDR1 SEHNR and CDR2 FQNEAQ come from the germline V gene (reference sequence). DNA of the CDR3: TGTGCCAGCAGCTTAATAGCGGGAGCCGATGAGCACTTCTTC. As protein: CASSLIAGADEHFF.

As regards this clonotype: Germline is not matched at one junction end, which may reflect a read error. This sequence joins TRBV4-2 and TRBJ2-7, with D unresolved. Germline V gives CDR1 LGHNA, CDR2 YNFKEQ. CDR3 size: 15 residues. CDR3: CDSSQDGPSSYDQYF. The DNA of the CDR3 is TGTGACAGCAGCCAAGACGGACCGAGCTCCTACGATCAGTACTTC.

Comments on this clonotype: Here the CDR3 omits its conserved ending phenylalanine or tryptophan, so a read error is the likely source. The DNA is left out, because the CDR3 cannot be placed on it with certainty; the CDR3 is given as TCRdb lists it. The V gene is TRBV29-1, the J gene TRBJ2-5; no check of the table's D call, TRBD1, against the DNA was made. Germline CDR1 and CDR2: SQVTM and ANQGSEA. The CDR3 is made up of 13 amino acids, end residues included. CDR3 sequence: CSVDRGEVETRYL.

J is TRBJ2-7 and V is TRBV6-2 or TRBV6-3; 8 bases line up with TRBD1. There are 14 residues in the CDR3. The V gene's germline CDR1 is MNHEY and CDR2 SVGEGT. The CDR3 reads CTAMEDRDSYEQYF. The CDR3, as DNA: TGTACCGCCATGGAGGACAGGGACTCCTACGAGCAGTACTTC.

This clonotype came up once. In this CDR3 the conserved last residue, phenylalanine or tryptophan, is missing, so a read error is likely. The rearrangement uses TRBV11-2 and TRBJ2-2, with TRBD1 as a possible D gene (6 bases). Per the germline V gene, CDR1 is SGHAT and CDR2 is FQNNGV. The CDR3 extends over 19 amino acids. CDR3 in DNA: TGTGCCAGCAGCTTAGATCGAGGGGGAGTCCGCCCGAAGACCGGGGAGCTGTTTTCT. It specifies CASSLDRGGVRPKTGELFS.

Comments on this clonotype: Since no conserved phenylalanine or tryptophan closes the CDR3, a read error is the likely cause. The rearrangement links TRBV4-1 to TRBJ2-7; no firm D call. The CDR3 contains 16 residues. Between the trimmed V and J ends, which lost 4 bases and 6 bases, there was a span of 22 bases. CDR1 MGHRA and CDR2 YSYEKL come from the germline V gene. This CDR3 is CASSLLPDDLGLEQYL. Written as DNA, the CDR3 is TGCGCCAGCAGCCTTCTACCAGACGATCTTGGGCTCGAGCAGTACTTA.

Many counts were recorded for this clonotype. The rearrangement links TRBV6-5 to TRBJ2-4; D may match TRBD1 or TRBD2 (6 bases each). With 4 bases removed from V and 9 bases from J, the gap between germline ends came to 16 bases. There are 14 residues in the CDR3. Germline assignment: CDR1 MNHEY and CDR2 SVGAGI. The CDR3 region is CASSSEGVSAIQYF. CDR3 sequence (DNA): TGTGCCAGCAGTTCGGAGGGGGTTTCGGCCATTCAGTACTTC.

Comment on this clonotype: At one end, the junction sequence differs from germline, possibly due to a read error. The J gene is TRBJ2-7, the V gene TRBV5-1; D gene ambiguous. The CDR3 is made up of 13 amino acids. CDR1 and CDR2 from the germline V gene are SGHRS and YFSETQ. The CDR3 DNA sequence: TGCGTCAGCAGCTTAACTGGTTCCTACGAGGAGTACTTC. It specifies CVSSLTGSYEEYF.

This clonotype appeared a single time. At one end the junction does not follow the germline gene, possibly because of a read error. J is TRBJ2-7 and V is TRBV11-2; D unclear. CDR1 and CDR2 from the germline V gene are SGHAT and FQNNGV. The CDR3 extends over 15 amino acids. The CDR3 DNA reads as TGTGCCAGCAGCCTATCCGTGGGAATATCCTATGAGCAGCACTTC. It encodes CASSLSVGISYEQHF.

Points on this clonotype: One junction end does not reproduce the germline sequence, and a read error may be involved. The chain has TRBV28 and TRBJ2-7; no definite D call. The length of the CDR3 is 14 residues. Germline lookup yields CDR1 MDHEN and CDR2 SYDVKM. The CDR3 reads CVSSSVMTLYEQYF. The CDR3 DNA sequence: TGTGTCAGCAGCTCGGTAATGACTCTCTACGAGCAGTACTTC.

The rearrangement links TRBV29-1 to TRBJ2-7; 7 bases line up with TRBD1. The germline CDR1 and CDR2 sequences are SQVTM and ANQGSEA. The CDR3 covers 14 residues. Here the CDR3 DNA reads TGCATGGTTATAACAGGGGACAGCCCCTACGAGCAGTACTTC. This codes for CMVITGDSPYEQYF.